This passage covers 27 T cell receptor beta chains from one sample sequenced in a study of blood T cell repertoires in COVID-19. Repertoires were generated with immunoSEQ multiplex PCR, while TCRdb's copy carries only in-frame clones and drops some. Here the sample spans 100,000 to 150,000 clones, more than 70% being singletons. The sequenced sample was peripheral blood. These receptors all come from a woman at least 80 years old with acute or convalescent COVID-19.

This clone was found once. V usage is TRBV3-1 (or the pseudogene TRBV3-2) and J usage is TRBJ2-7, with 11 bases identical to TRBD1. J lost 6 bases, V lost 5 bases, and 6 bases had no gene match. The CDR3 consists of 14 residues. In germline, CDR1 is LGHDT, CDR2 YNNKEL (reference sequence). CDR3 sequence reads: CASSFGQGAFEQYF. The CDR3 DNA is TGTGCCAGCAGCTTCGGACAGGGGGCATTCGAGCAGTACTTC.

The gene calls are TRBV7-8 and TRBJ1-4, with D unresolved. The CDR3 covers 15 residues. Germline V CDR1 and CDR2: SGHVS, FQNEAQ. V was shortened by 5 bases and J by 6 bases, with 16 bases between the two germline ends. In nucleotides, the CDR3 is TGTGCCAGCAGCCCCCTGCCGGGGTGGGATGAAAAACTGTTTTTT. Translation: CASSPLPGWDEKLFF.

V is TRBV4-1 and J is TRBJ2-7; the match to TRBD1 covers 9 bases. The CDR3 is made up of 15 amino acids. V lost 7 bases to trimming and J lost 0 bases; unmatched junction nucleotides: 7. The germline V gene encodes CDR1 MGHRA and CDR2 YSYEKL. CDR3 sequence: CASTLGQGLSYEQYF. CDR3 DNA sequence: TGCGCCAGCACCCTGGGACAGGGACTCTCCTACGAGCAGTACTTC.

A remark on this clone: At one boundary the junction diverges from the germline segment, which might be a read error. The CDR3 spells CSASRGAKLFF. DNA for the CDR3: TGCAGTGCTAGTCGAGGCGCAAAATTGTTTTTT. The genes are TRBV20-1 and TRBJ1-4; D not certain. Per germline, CDR1 DFQATT and CDR2 SNEGSKA (reference sequence). The CDR3 is made up of 11 amino acids.

V usage is TRBV6-5 and J usage is TRBJ1-2; TRBD1 matches at 9 bases. Per germline, CDR1 MNHEY and CDR2 SVGAGI. The CDR3 has 12 amino acids. The V segment lost 8 bases and the J segment 4 bases; nucleotides outside the gene matches: 2. CDR3 sequence: CASVGQGYGYTF. The CDR3 coding sequence is TGTGCCAGCGTGGGACAGGGCTATGGCTACACCTTC.

V gene TRBV2 combines with J gene TRBJ1-2; D is perhaps TRBD1 (6 bases). The germline gives CDR1 SNHLY, CDR2 FYNNEI. V dropped 2 bases and J dropped 2 bases, with 12 bases sitting between them. The CDR3 sequence is 15 residues long. The CDR3 is CASSERTGLNYGYTF. The CDR3, as DNA: TGTGCCAGCAGTGAACGAACAGGGCTAAACTATGGCTACACCTTC.

This clone has just a few counts. The chain recombines TRBV4-1 with TRBJ2-5, with 8 bases fitting TRBD2. The junction had 8 bases not matched to a gene; V was cut back by 1 base and J by 4 bases. CDR3 length: 16 residues. In germline, CDR1 is MGHRA, CDR2 YSYEKL. The DNA for the CDR3 is TGCGCCAGCAGCCAAGGTCGAGGGGCGGGAGGAGAGACCCAGTACTTC. It codes for CASSQGRGAGGETQYF.

The chain uses TRBV24-1 and TRBJ2-2, with 9 bases matching TRBD2. Trimming at V came to 2 bases and at J to 6 bases, leaving 6 bases not matched to a gene. Per the germline V gene, CDR1 is KGHDR and CDR2 is SFDVKD. The CDR3 runs 16 residues. The CDR3 here is CATSDSAGGFSGELFF. The CDR3 DNA is TGTGCCACCAGTGATTCCGCGGGAGGGTTTTCCGGGGAGCTGTTTTTT.

This sequence joins TRBV9 and TRBJ2-1; 8 nucleotides agree with TRBD2. The CDR3 loop spans 14 amino acids. Germline CDR1 is SGDLS and CDR2 is YYNGEE. Unmatched junction bases numbered 9, after V lost 4 bases and J lost 9 bases. CDR3 bases: TGTGCCAGCAGCCTCGGGACTAGGGCCAGTGAGCAGTTCTTC. This translates into CASSLGTRASEQFF.

The gene calls are TRBV19 and TRBJ2-2; tentatively, D is TRBD2 (6 bases). The germline gives CDR1 LNHDA, CDR2 SQIVND (reference sequence). This CDR3 is built from 14 residues. The V end lost 7 bases, the J end lost 1 base, and 10 bases lay between the germline ends. CDR3 nucleotide sequence: TGTGCCAGTAAGGAGGGGATGAACACCGGGGAGCTGTTTTTT. Its translation is CASKEGMNTGELFF.

J is TRBJ2-5 and V is TRBV6-5; maybe TRBD2 (5 bases). Germline V lookup: CDR1 MNHEY, CDR2 SVGAGI. V was clipped by 5 bases and J by 4 bases, with 17 bases between them. The CDR3 contains 15 residues. The CDR3 is CASSRVGIGSETQYF. DNA of the CDR3: TGTGCCAGCAGTCGGGTCGGGATAGGCTCAGAGACCCAGTACTTC.

The V gene is TRBV20-1, the J gene TRBJ2-3; D ambiguous. Germline V gene data show CDR1 as DFQATT and CDR2 as SNEGSKA (reference sequence). The CDR3 totals 15 residues. V lost 3 bases, J lost 3 bases, and 16 bases lay in between. The CDR3 loop reads CSASLGPRPTDTQYF. CDR3 nucleotide sequence: TGCAGTGCTAGTTTAGGTCCTAGACCAACAGATACGCAGTATTTT.

The rearrangement links TRBV7-3 to TRBJ2-2, with 10 bases fitting TRBD2. The V gene end was trimmed by 3 bases and the J gene end by 4 bases; junction bases not matched to a gene: 8. The CDR3 is made up of 17 amino acids. The germline gives CDR1 SGHTA, CDR2 FQGTGA. DNA of the CDR3: TGTGCCAGCAGCTTGGGTAGCGGGAGGACAAGCACCGGGGAGCTGTTTTTT. Protein sequence: CASSLGSGRTSTGELFF.

This chain's CDR3 is CSTAQDRWTEAFF. In nucleotides, the CDR3 is TGCAGCACCGCGCAGGACAGGTGGACTGAAGCTTTCTTT. This chain joins TRBV29-1 and TRBJ1-1; 7 bases match TRBD1. The germline gives CDR1 SQVTM, CDR2 ANQGSEA. The CDR3 is 13 residues long. V was clipped by 8 bases and J by 5 bases; unmatched bases: 11. Filled out from reference TRBV29-1 and TRBJ1-1, the complete variable domain reads SAVISQKPSRDICQRGTSLTIQCQVDSQVTMMFWYRQQPGQSLTLIATANQGSEATYESGFVIDKFPISRPNLTFSTLTVSNMSPEDSSIYLCSTAQDRWTEAFFGQGTRLTVV.

This chain links TRBV12-1 with TRBJ1-4; the table's D call, TRBD1, was not checked against the DNA. TRBV12-1 is a pseudogene. The CDR3 is 16 amino acids. The CDR3 sequence is CASSPLFWGQAEKLFF. CDR3 coding DNA: TGTGCCAGCAGCCCACTGTTCTGGGGGCAGGCTGAAAAACTGTTTTTT.

This chain joins TRBV6-2 or TRBV6-3 and TRBJ2-1, with TRBD1 as a possible D gene (7 bases). V lost 5 bases, J lost 2 bases, and 16 bases lay in between. The germline CDR1 and CDR2 sequences are MNHEY and SVGEGT. This CDR3 is 16 amino acids long. CDR3 nucleotide sequence: TGTGCCAGCAGTCGGGCAGGGGGGACAGCCTACAATGAGCAGTTCTTC. It specifies CASSRAGGTAYNEQFF.

The V and J genes are TRBV30 and TRBJ2-5; tentative D call: TRBD1 (6 bases). Trimming pared 5 bases from V and 1 base from J, leaving 14 bases between. CDR3 length: 14 residues. CDR1 is GTSNPN, CDR2 SVGIG, per germline (reference sequence). CDR3 bases: TGTGCCTGGGGGGGCGCTAGGGGCCAAGAGACCCAGTACTTC. Translating it yields CAWGGARGQETQYF.

The CDR3, as DNA: TGTGCCAGCAGTACCCGGAGGGGAGGAGAGACCCAGTACTTC. This sequence encodes CASSTRRGGETQYF. This sequence joins TRBV27 and TRBJ2-5, with a weak D call TRBD2 (6 bases). CDR1 and CDR2 (germline): MNHEY, SMNVEV (reference sequence). Trimming took 5 bases from V and 4 from J, leaving 14 bases between them. The CDR3 has 14 residues.

The table lists this clone with a few counts. The chain couples TRBV6-6 to TRBJ2-7; 11 bases are shared with TRBD2. Trimming at V came to 5 bases and at J to 3 bases, leaving 3 bases not matched to a gene. Germline CDR1 is MNHNY and CDR2 is SVGAGI (reference sequence). The CDR3 extends over 14 amino acids. This chain's CDR3 is CASSRTSGSYEQYF. In DNA, the CDR3 is TGTGCCAGCAGTCGCACTAGCGGGAGCTACGAGCAGTACTTC.

The V and J genes are TRBV5-1 and TRBJ2-5; 9 bases agree with TRBD2. Germline V gene lookup returns CDR1 SGHRS and CDR2 YFSETQ. V trimming: 0 bases; J trimming: 2 bases; junction bases outside the gene matches: 5. The CDR3 has 16 residues. The CDR3 DNA follows: TGCGCCAGCAGCTTGGAAGGTAGCGGGAGTCAAGAGACCCAGTACTTC. Its protein is CASSLEGSGSQETQYF.

The chain is built from TRBV5-1 and TRBJ2-5; TRBD1 matches 7 bases. The ends lost 7 bases at V and 2 bases at J; junction bases unmatched: 8. This CDR3 has 14 amino acids. Germline values: CDR1 SGHRS, CDR2 YFSETQ. The CDR3: CASGETGKQETQYF. Written as DNA, the CDR3 is TGCGCCAGCGGCGAGACAGGGAAGCAAGAGACCCAGTACTTC.

This rearrangement joins TRBV7-2 to TRBJ2-7, with D uncertain. The V end was cut by 4 bases, the J end by 6 bases, with 16 bases between. This CDR3 spans 14 amino acids. CDR1 is SGHTA, CDR2 FQGNSA, per germline. The CDR3 region is CASSSASGIGEQYF. CDR3 DNA sequence: TGTGCCAGCAGCTCCGCGTCGGGTATCGGCGAGCAGTACTTC.

The chain recombines TRBV20-1 with TRBJ2-1; D perhaps matches TRBD2 (5 bases). Germline loops: CDR1 DFQATT, CDR2 SNEGSKA (reference sequence). V was trimmed by 3 bases and J by 0 bases, leaving 12 bases between them. CDR3 length: 15 residues. The CDR3 nucleotides read TGCAGTGCTAGTGGAGCGGAGCGCTCCTACAATGAGCAGTTCTTC. This gives the protein CSASGAERSYNEQFF.

This clone was observed once. The V call is TRBV3-1 (or the pseudogene TRBV3-2), the J call TRBJ1-1, with TRBD1 matching over 10 bases. The CDR3 loop spans 14 amino acids. The germline gives CDR1 LGHDT, CDR2 YNNKEL (reference sequence). V dropped 1 base and J dropped 11; count of bases not matched to a gene: 7. The CDR3 reads CASSQVGTGAEAFF. The DNA of the CDR3 is TGTGCCAGCAGCCAAGTCGGGACAGGGGCAGAGGCTTTCTTT.

The J gene is TRBJ1-1, the V gene TRBV4-2; D uncertain. The CDR3 runs 16 residues. Trimming cost V 0 bases and J 1 base, with 12 bases left between them. Germline CDR1 is LGHNA and CDR2 is YNFKEQ. The CDR3 reads CASSQDIAAQNTEAFF. In nucleotides, the CDR3 is TGTGCCAGCAGCCAAGATATAGCAGCTCAGAACACTGAAGCTTTCTTT.

The V gene is TRBV7-2, the J gene TRBJ2-1; 8 bases are a match to TRBD1. Germline CDR1 is SGHTA and CDR2 is FQGNSA. This CDR3 region has 16 residues. J gave up 7 bases and V 5 bases, and 13 bases lay outside the gene matches. The CDR3 DNA follows: TGTGCCAGCAGCCCCAGGGGGACAGGAGGGGAGAATGAGCAGTTCTTC. Amino acids: CASSPRGTGGENEQFF.

This rearrangement joins TRBV9 to TRBJ1-2; 7 bases are a match to TRBD1. Germline CDR1 and CDR2: SGDLS and YYNGEE. J gave up 7 bases and V 4 bases, and 19 bases lay outside the gene matches. CDR3 length equals 17 residues. The DNA of the CDR3 is TGTGCCAGCAGCACCCCCCGAAGGGGGCAGGGGGTCGGTGGCTACACCTTC. Translated: CASSTPRRGQGVGGYTF.